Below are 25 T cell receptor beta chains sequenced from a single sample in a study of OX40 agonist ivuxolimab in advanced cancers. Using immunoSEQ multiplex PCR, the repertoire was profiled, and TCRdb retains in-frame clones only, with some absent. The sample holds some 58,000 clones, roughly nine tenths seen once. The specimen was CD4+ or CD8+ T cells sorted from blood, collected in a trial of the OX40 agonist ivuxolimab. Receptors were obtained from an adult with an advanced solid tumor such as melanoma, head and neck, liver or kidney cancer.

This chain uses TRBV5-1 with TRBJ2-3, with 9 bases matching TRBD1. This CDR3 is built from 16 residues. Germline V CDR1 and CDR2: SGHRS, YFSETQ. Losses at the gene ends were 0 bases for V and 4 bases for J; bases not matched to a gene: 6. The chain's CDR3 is CASSLDGTGRADTQYF. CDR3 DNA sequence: TGCGCCAGCAGCTTGGATGGGACAGGGCGGGCAGATACGCAGTATTTT.

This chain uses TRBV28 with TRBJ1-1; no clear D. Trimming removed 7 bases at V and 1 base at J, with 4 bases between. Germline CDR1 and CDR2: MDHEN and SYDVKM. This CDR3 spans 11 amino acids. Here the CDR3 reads CASTQNTEAFF. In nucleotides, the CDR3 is TGTGCCAGCACCCAGAACACTGAAGCTTTCTTT.

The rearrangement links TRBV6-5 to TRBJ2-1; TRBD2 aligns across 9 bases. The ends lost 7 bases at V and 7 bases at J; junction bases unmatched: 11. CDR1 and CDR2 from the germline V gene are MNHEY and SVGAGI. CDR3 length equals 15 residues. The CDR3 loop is CASTKGVAGENEQFF. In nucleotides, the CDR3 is TGTGCCAGCACCAAGGGGGTAGCGGGAGAAAATGAGCAGTTCTTC.

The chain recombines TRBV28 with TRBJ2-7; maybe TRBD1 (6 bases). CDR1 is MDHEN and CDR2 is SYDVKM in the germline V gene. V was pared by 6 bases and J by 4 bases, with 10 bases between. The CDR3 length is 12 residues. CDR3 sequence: CASRSQGYEQYF. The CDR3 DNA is TGTGCCAGCAGGTCGCAGGGGTACGAGCAGTACTTC.

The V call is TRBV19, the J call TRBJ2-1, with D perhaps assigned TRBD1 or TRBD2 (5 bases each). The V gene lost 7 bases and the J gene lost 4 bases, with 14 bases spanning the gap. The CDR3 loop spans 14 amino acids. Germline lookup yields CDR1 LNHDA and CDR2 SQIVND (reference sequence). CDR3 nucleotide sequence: TGTGCCAGTATGAGCAGAGGGGTGTACAATGAGCAGTTCTTC. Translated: CASMSRGVYNEQFF. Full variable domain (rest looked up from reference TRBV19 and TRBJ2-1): DGGITQSPKYLFRKEGQNVTLSCEQNLNHDAMYWYRQDPGQGLRLIYYSQIVNDFQKGDIAEGYSVSREKKESFPLTVTSAQKNPTAFYLCASMSRGVYNEQFFGPGTRLTVL.

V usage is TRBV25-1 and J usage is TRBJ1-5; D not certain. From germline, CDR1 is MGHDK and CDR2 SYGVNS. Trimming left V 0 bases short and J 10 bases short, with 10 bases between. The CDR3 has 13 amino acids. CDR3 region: CASSEYTDSPQHF. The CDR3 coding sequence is TGTGCCAGCAGTGAATACACGGATTCCCCCCAGCATTTT.

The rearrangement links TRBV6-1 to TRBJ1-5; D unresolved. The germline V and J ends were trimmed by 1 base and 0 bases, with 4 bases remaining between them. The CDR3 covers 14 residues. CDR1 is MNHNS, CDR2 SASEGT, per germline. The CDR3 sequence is CASSEVASNQPQHF. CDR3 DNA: TGTGCCAGCAGTGAAGTGGCTAGCAATCAGCCCCAGCATTTT.

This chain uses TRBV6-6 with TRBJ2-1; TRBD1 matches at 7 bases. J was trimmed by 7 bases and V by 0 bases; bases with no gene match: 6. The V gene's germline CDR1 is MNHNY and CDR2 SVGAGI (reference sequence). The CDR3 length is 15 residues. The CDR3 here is CASSYSITGENEQFF. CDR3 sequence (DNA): TGTGCCAGCAGTTACTCCATAACAGGGGAGAATGAGCAGTTCTTC.

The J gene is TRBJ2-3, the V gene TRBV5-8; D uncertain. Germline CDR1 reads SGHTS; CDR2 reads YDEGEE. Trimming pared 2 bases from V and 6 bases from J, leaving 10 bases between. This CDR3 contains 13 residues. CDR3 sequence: CASSFRPPDTQYF. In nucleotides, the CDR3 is TGTGCCAGCAGCTTTCGACCCCCGGATACGCAGTATTTT.

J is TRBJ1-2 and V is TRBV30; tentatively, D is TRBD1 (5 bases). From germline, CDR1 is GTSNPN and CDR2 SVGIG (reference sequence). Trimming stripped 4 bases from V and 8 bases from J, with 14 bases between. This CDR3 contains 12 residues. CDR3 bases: TGTGCCTGGAACTCCGGGACGGGGGGCTACACCTTC. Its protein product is CAWNSGTGGYTF. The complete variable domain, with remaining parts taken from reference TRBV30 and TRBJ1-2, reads SQTIHQWPATLVQPVGSPLSLECTVEGTSNPNLYWYRQAAGRGLQLLFYSVGIGQISSEVPQNLSASRPQDRQFILSSKKLLLSDSGFYLCAWNSGTGGYTFGSGTRLTVV.

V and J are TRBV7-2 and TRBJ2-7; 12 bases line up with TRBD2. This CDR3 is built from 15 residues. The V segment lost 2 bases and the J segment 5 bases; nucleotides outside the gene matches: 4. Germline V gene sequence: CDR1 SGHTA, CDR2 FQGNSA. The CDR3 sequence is CASSLLAGGPHEQYF. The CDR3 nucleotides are TGTGCCAGCAGCTTACTAGCGGGAGGGCCTCACGAGCAGTACTTC.

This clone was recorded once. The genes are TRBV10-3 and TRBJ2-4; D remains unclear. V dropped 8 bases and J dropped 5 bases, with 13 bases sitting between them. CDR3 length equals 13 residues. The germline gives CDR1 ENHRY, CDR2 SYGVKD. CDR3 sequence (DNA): TGTGCCATCTCTGACCATATCCAAAACATTCAGTACTTC. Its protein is CAISDHIQNIQYF.

CDR3 DNA: TGTGCCAGCAGTTTATCCAGCGCCGGGAGCTCAGATACGCAGTATTTT. Encoded protein: CASSLSSAGSSDTQYF. J is TRBJ2-3 and V is TRBV28; the D gene is possibly TRBD2 (6 bases). V was trimmed by 1 base and J by 4 bases, leaving 15 bases between them. Germline values: CDR1 MDHEN, CDR2 SYDVKM. The CDR3 is 16 amino acids.

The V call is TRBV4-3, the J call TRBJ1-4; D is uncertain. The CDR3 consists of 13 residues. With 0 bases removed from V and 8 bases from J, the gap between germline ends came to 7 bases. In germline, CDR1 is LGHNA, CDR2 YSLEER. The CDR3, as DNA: TGCGCCAGCAGCCAAGATATGGGGGAAAAACTGTTTTTT. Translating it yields CASSQDMGEKLFF.

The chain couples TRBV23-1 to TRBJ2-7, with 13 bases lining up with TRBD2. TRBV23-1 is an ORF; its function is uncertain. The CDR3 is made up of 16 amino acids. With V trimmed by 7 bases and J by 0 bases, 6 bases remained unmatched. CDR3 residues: CASTPGLAGASYEQYF. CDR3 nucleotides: TGCGCCAGCACTCCAGGACTAGCGGGAGCCTCCTACGAGCAGTACTTC.

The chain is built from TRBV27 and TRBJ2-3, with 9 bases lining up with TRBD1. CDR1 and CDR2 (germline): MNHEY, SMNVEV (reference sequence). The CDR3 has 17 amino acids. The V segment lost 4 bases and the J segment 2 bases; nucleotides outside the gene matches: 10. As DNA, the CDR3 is TGTGCCAGCAGTTCGCGCCCTCGGGACAGGGCCACAGATACGCAGTATTTT. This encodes CASSSRPRDRATDTQYF.

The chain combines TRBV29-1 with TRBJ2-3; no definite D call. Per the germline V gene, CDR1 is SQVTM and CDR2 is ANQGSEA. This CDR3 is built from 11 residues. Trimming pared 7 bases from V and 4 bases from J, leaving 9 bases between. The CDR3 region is CSGHKADTQYF. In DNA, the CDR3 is TGCAGCGGCCATAAGGCAGATACGCAGTATTTT.

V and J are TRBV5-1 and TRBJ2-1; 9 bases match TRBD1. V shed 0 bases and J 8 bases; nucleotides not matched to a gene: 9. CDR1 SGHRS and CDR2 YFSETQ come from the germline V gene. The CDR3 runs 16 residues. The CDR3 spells CASSLGGQGNWDEQFF. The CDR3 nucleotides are TGCGCCAGCAGCTTGGGGGGACAGGGTAATTGGGATGAGCAGTTCTTC. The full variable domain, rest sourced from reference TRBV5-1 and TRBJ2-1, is KAGVTQTPRYLIKTRGQQVTLSCSPISGHRSVSWYQQTPGQGLQFLFEYFSETQRNKGNFPGRFSGRQFSNSRSEMNVSTLELGDSALYLCASSLGGQGNWDEQFFGPGTRLTVL.

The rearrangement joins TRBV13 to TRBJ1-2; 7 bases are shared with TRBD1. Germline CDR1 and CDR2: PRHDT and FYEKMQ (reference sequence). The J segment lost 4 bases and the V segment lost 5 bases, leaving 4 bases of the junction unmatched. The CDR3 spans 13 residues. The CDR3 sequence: CASSTRGGYGYTF. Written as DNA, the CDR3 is TGTGCCAGCAGCACCAGGGGGGGCTATGGCTACACCTTC. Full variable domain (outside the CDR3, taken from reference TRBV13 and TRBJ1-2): AAGVIQSPRHLIKEKRETATLKCYPIPRHDTVYWYQQGPGQDPQFLISFYEKMQSDKGSIPDRFSAQQFSDYHSELNMSSLELGDSALYFCASSTRGGYGYTFGSGTRLTVV.

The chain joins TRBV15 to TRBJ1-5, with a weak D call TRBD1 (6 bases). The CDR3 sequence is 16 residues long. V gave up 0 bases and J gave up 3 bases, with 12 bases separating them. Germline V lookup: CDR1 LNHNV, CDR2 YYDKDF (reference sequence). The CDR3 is CATSRDSDSYNQPQHF. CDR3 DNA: TGTGCCACCAGCAGAGATTCGGACAGCTACAATCAGCCCCAGCATTTT.

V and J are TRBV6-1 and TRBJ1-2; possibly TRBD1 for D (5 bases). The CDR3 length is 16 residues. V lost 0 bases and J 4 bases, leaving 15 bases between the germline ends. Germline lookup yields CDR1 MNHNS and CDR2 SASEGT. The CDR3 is CASSEAGGVRIYGYTF. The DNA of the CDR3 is TGTGCCAGCAGTGAAGCGGGAGGGGTACGAATCTATGGCTACACCTTC.

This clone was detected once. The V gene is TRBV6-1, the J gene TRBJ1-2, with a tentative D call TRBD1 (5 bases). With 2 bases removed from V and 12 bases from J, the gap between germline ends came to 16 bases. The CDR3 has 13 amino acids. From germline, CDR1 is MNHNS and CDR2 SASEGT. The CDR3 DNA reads TGTGCCAGCAGTGAAATCCAGGGTAGGAGACACACCTTC. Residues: CASSEIQGRRHTF.

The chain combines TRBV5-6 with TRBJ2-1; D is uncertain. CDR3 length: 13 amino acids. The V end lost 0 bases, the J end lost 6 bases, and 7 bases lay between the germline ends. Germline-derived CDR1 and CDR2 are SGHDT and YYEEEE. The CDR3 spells CASSLGRANEQFF. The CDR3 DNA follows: TGTGCCAGCAGCTTGGGTAGGGCCAATGAGCAGTTCTTC.

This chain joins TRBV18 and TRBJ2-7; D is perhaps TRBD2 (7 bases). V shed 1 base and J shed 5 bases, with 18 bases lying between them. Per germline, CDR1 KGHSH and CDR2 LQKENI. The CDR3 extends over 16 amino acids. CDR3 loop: CASSPLRSGEGHEQYF. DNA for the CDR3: TGTGCCAGCTCACCACTTCGGTCAGGGGAGGGCCACGAGCAGTACTTC.

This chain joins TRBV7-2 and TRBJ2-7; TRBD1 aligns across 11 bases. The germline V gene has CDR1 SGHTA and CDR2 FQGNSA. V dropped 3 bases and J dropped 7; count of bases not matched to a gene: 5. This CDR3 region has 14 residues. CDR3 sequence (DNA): TGTGCCAGCAGCTTGGGGACAGGGGGATTGGAGCAGTACTTC. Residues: CASSLGTGGLEQYF.